This record looks at one TCR beta chain sequence and its context. Its specificity is unknown. The data were taken from a study of response to subunit inactivated influenza vaccine. General study points: Each seasonal influenza vaccination recruits few new T cells, the authors suggested.

TCRdb passed the RT-PCR reads through MiXCR, listing each CDR3 protein once. This table holds 530,000 or so distinct CDR3 sequences, roughly 27% found once. CDR1 is DFQATT and CDR2 is SNEGSKA in the germline V gene (reference sequence). J gave up 2 bases and V 2 bases, and 7 bases lay outside the gene matches. This CDR3 contains 16 residues. This chain links TRBV20-1 with TRBJ2-5; 11 nucleotides agree with TRBD2. Specimen: CD4+ T cells sorted from PBMCs, collected approximately 5 days after vaccination. The sequence was obtained from a middle-aged man who received an inactivated influenza vaccine. The CDR3 is CSARSILAGEQETQYF. The CDR3 bases are TGCAGTGCTAGATCTATACTAGCGGGGGAGCAAGAGACCCAGTACTTC.